This TCR beta chain was recorded in a study of blood T cell repertoires in COVID-19 (dated by TCRdb to about 2020). General notes on the study: The collaborator samples originated in the United States, Italy and Spain and spanned the acute and convalescent phases of COVID-19. The material from the prospective study consisted of cDNA or gDNA derived from T cells, B-cell-depleted T cells, or PBMCs. Deeply sampled blood TCRbeta repertoires from subjects exposed to, actively infected with, or recovered from COVID-19 were included in the dataset. The repertoires were released in a freely available public database meant as a resource for research on the immune response to SARS-CoV-2. The samples were drawn from the first 160 participants of the ongoing ImmuneRACE study and from 1,254 subjects provided by 6 global collaborators. A de-identified subject ID, COVID-19 status, age in years and sex were almost always included in the sample metadata. Where available, HLA class I and class II types were obtained from metadata supplied by the sample provider rather than from assay-based typing.

The cysteine opens and the phenylalanine closes a CDR3 of 14 amino acids. Only CDR3 DNA is held: 42 bases, read in frame from base 1. The germline V gene sets CDR1 to KGHSH and CDR2 to LQKENI. V sheds 0 bases and J sheds 0 bases, leaving 6 bases between their ends. About this clone: What this receptor recognizes is not known. Base qualities are not provided; no much larger clone lies one nucleotide away.

TCRbeta CDR3 regions were amplified from genomic DNA by means of the immunoSEQ Assay, a bias-controlled multiplex PCR. Regarding the original processing steps: Nucleated cell counts per sample were estimated from amplification of reference gene primers within the assay. To quantify the absolute abundance of each unique TCRbeta CDR3 rearrangement, sequence reads were collapsed and filtered. Productive Simpson clonality was computed per sample as the square root of Simpson's diversity index over productive rearrangements. TCRdb's version of the immuneACCESS table is confined to in-frame rearrangements and falls short of the full clone set. An unresolved V gene accounts for under half of the shortfall where checked; the remainder is of unknown origin. V, J and clone size were drawn from that table, and D and trimming were deduced from the DNA. The sample table shows just over 200,000 clones, and over 75% are seen once. Clones ranked in the top ten supply 5.5% to 7% of the sample.

The study at large found these results: Clinical and demographic metadata were provided uncurated, with the amount varying by source and participant.

Collaborating institutions collected whole blood in K2EDTA tubes following their own protocols. For TCRbeta analysis, collaborator samples were shipped as frozen whole blood, as isolated PBMCs, or as DNA extracted from either sample type. The clonotype comes from a man at least 80 years old with acute or convalescent COVID-19. The sequencing sample was made of peripheral blood. In this chain, TRBV18 is recombined with TRBJ2-7; there is no confident call for the D gene. CDR3 sequence: CASSPPSPSYEQYF. The DNA reads as follows: TGTGCCAGCTCACCACCCTCCCCCTCCTACGAGCAGTACTTC.